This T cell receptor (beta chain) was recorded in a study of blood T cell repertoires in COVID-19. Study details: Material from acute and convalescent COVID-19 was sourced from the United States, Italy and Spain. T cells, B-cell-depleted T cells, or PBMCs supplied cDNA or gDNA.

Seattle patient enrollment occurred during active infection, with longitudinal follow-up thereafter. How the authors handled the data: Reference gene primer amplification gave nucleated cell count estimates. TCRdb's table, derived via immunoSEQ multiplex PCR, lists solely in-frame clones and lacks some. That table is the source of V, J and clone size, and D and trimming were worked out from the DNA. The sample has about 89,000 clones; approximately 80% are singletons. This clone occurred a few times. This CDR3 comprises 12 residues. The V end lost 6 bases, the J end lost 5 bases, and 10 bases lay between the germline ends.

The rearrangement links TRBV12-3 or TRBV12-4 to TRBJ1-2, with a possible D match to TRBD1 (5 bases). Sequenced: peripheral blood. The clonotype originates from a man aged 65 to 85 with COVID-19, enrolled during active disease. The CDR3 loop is CASSDPGYGYTF. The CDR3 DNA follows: TGTGCCAGCAGCGATCCAGGGTATGGCTACACCTTC.